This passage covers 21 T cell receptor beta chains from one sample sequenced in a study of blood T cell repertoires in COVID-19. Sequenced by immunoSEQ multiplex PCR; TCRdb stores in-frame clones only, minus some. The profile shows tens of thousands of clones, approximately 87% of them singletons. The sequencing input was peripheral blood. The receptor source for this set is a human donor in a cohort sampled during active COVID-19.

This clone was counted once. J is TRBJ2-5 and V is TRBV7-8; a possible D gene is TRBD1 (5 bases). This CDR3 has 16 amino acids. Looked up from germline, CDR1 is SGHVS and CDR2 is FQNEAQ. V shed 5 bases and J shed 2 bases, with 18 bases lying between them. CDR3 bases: TGTGCCAGCAGCCCACGCGCAGGGTCAGGTCAAGAGACCCAGTACTTC. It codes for CASSPRAGSGQETQYF. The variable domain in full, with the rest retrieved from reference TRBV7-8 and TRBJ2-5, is GAGVSQSPRYKVAKRGQDVALRCDPISGHVSLFWYQQALGQGPEFLTYFQNEAQLDKSGLPSDRFFAERPEGSVSTLKIQRTQQEDSAVYLCASSPRAGSGQETQYFGPGTRLLVL.

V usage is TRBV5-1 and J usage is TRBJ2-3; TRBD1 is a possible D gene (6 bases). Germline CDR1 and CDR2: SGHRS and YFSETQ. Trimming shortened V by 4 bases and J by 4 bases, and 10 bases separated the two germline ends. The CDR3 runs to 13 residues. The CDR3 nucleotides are TGCGCCAGCAGCGGCGGACAGCCAGATACGCAGTATTTT. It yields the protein CASSGGQPDTQYF.

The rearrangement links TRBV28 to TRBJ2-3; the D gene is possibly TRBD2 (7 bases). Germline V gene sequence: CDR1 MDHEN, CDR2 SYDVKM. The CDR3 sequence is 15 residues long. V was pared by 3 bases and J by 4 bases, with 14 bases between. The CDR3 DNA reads TGTGCCAGCAGTTTTGTGGGGGGGCGGGCAGATACGCAGTATTTT. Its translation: CASSFVGGRADTQYF.

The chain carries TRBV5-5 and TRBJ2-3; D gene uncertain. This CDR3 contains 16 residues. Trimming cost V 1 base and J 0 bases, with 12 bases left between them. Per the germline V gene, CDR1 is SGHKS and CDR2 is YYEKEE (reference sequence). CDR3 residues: CASSLRSGTSTDTQYF. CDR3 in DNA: TGTGCCAGCAGCTTGAGGTCGGGTACTAGCACAGATACGCAGTATTTT.

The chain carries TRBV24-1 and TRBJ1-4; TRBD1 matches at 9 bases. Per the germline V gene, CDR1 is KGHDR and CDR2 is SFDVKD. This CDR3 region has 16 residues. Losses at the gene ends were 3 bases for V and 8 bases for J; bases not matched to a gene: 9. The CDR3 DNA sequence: TGTGCCACCAGTGATGGGACAGGGTTTCGTAGGGAAAAACTGTTTTTT. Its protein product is CATSDGTGFRREKLFF.

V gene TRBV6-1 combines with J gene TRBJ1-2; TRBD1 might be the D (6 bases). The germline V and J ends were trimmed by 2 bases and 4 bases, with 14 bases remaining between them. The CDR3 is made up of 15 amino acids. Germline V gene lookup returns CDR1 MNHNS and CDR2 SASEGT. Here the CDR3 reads CASSEWTDLFYGYTF. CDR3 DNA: TGTGCCAGCAGTGAATGGACAGACCTATTCTATGGCTACACCTTC.

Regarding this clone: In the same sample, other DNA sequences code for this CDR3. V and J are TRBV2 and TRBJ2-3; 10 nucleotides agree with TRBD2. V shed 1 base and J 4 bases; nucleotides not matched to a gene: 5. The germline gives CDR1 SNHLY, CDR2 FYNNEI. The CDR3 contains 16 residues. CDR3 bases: TGTGCCAGCAGTGAAGGGCTAGCGGGAGTCGCAGATACGCAGTATTTT. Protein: CASSEGLAGVADTQYF.

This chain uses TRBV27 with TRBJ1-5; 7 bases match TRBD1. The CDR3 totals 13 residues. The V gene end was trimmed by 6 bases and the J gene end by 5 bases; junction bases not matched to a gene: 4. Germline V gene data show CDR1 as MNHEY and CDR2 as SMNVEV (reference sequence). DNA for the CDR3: TGTGCCAGCAGCCTTGGGACAGATCAGCCCCAGCATTTT. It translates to CASSLGTDQPQHF.

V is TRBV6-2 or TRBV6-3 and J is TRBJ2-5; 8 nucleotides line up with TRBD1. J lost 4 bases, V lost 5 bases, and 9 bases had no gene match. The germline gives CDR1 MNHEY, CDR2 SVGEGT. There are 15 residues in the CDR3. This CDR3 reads CASSNQRTGSETQYF. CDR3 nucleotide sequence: TGTGCCAGCAGTAATCAACGGACAGGGTCAGAGACCCAGTACTTC.

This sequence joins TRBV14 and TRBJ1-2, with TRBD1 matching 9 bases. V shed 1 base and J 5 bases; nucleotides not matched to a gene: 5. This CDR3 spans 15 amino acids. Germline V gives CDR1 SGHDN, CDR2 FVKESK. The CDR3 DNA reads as TGTGCCAGCAGCCAAGTTAGGGGGACAGGGTATGGCTACACCTTC. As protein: CASSQVRGTGYGYTF.

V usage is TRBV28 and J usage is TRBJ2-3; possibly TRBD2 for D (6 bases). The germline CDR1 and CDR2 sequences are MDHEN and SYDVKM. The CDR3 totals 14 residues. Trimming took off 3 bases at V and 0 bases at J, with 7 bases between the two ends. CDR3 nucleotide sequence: TGTGCCAGCAGTTTCAGCGGGAGCACAGATACGCAGTATTTT. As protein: CASSFSGSTDTQYF.

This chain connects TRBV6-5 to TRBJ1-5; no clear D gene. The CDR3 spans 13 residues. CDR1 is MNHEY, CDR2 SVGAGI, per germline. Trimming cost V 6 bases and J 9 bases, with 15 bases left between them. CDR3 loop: CASRVLHASPQHF. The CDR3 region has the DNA TGTGCCAGCAGAGTACTGCACGCGTCGCCCCAGCATTTT.

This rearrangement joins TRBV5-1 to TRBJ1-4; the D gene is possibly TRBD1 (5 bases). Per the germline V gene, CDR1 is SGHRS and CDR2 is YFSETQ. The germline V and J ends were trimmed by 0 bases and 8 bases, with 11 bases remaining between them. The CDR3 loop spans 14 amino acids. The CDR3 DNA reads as TGCGCCAGCAGCTTGGAGGGGCTACGGGAAAAACTGTTTTTT. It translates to CASSLEGLREKLFF.

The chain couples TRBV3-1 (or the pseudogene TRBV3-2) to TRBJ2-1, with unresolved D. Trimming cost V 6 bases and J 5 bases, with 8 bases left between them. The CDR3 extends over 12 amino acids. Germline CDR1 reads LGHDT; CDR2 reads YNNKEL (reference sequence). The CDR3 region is CASSRSDNEQFF. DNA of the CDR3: TGTGCCAGCAGTCGGTCTGACAATGAGCAGTTCTTC.

The CDR3 DNA reads TGTGCCATCAGTGAGGGGGACACCAGCTCCTACAATGAGCAGTTCTTC. It is translated as CAISEGDTSSYNEQFF. The chain combines TRBV10-3 with TRBJ2-1; tentatively, D is TRBD1 (6 bases). This CDR3 region has 16 residues. The germline V and J ends were trimmed by 2 bases and 0 bases, with 11 bases remaining between them. Germline V CDR1 and CDR2: ENHRY, SYGVKD.

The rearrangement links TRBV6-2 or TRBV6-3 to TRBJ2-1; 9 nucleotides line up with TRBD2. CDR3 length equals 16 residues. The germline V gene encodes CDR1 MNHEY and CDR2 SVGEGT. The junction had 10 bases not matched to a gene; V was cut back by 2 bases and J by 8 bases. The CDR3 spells CASSYRRGAGGDEQFF. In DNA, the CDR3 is TGTGCCAGCAGTTACCGTCGAGGGGCGGGGGGGGATGAGCAGTTCTTC.

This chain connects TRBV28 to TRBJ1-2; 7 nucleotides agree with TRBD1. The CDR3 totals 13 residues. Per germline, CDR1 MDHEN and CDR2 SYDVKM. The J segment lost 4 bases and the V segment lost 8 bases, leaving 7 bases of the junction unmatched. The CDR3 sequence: CASRTGTAYGYTF. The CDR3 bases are TGTGCCAGCCGGACCGGGACAGCCTATGGCTACACCTTC.

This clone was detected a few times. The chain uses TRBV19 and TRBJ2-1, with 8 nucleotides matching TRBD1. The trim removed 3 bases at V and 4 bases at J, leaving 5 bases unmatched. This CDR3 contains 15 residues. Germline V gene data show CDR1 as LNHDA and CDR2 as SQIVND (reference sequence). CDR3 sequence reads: CASSISQGAYNEQFF. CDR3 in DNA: TGTGCCAGTAGTATTTCCCAGGGGGCGTACAATGAGCAGTTCTTC.

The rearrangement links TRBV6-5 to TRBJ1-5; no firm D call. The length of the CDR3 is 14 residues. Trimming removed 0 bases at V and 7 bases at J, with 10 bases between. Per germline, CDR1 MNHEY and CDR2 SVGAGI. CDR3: CASSYSAEGQPQHF. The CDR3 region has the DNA TGTGCCAGCAGTTACTCGGCGGAAGGACAGCCCCAGCATTTT.

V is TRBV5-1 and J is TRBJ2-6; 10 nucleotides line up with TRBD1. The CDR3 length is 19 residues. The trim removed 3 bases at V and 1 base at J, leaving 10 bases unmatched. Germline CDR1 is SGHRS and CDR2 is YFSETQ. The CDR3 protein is CASSSTMGQGQSGANVLTF. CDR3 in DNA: TGCGCCAGCAGCTCGACAATGGGACAGGGGCAGTCTGGGGCCAACGTCCTGACTTTC.

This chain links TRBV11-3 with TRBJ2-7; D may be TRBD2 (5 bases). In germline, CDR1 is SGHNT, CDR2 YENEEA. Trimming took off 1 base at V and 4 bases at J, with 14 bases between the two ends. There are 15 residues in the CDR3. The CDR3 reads CASSLGSVPGYEQYF. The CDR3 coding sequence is TGTGCCAGCAGCTTAGGAAGCGTTCCGGGGTACGAGCAGTACTTC.